Each of the 24 T cell receptor beta chains below was sequenced from the same sample in a study of a mutant IDH1 vaccine in newly diagnosed glioma. Clones were read by immunoSEQ multiplex PCR, and TCRdb kept only the in-frame ones, dropping some. The sample shows about 25,000 clones, 93% of them seen only once. This sample's time point: baseline, week 1 (first vaccination visit). The treatment was: pre-vaccination baseline after standard-of-care therapy. The sample consisted of PBMCs, taken from a glioma patient treated with radiotherapy, temozolomide or both. The receptors stem from a middle-aged man with glioma.

The genes are TRBV27 and TRBJ2-5; no definite D call. The J call may be faulty, since TRBJ2-7 better matches the DNA end. Germline values: CDR1 MNHEY, CDR2 SMNVEV (reference sequence). The CDR3 sequence is 12 residues long. As DNA, the CDR3 is TGTGCCAGCAGTCCCTCTTCCTACGAGCAGTACTTC. It encodes CASSPSSYEQYF.

This chain uses TRBV29-1 with TRBJ2-5; perhaps D is TRBD1 or TRBD2 (5 bases each). Trimming shortened V by 4 bases and J by 2 bases, and 8 bases separated the two germline ends. CDR3 length: 12 residues. Germline V gene sequence: CDR1 SQVTM, CDR2 ANQGSEA. The CDR3 sequence is CSVGGPQETQYF. The CDR3 DNA follows: TGCAGCGTTGGGGGACCGCAAGAGACCCAGTACTTC. The variable domain in full, completed from reference TRBV29-1 and TRBJ2-5, reads SAVISQKPSRDICQRGTSLTIQCQVDSQVTMMFWYRQQPGQSLTLIATANQGSEATYESGFVIDKFPISRPNLTFSTLTVSNMSPEDSSIYLCSVGGPQETQYFGPGTRLLVL.

This clone was found once. In DNA, the CDR3 is TGCGCCAGCAGCTTCGGACTAGCCCAGAACGGGGTCGCCTACAATGAGCAGTTCTTC. This encodes CASSFGLAQNGVAYNEQFF. V gene TRBV5-1 combines with J gene TRBJ2-1; 8 nucleotides line up with TRBD2. Germline lookup yields CDR1 SGHRS and CDR2 YFSETQ. The V gene end was trimmed by 2 bases and the J gene end by 2 bases; junction bases not matched to a gene: 15. This CDR3 is built from 19 residues. Looking up the rest from reference TRBV5-1 and TRBJ2-1 gives the full variable domain: KAGVTQTPRYLIKTRGQQVTLSCSPISGHRSVSWYQQTPGQGLQFLFEYFSETQRNKGNFPGRFSGRQFSNSRSEMNVSTLELGDSALYLCASSFGLAQNGVAYNEQFFGPGTRLTVL.

This chain uses TRBV30 with TRBJ2-7, with a tentative D call TRBD1 (6 bases). This CDR3 has 15 residues. Per the germline V gene, CDR1 is GTSNPN and CDR2 is SVGIG (reference sequence). Trimming removed 2 bases at V and 1 base at J, with 15 bases between. The CDR3: CAWSLWGTPSYEQYF. The CDR3 DNA reads TGTGCCTGGAGTCTGTGGGGGACACCTTCCTACGAGCAGTACTTC.

This chain connects TRBV27 to TRBJ2-7; TRBD2 matches at 7 bases. V lost 6 bases and J lost 5; bases outside the gene matches: 4. CDR1 and CDR2 from the germline V gene are MNHEY and SMNVEV (reference sequence). The CDR3 covers 12 residues. CDR3 loop: CASRGGVDEQYF. For the CDR3, the DNA is TGTGCCAGCAGGGGAGGGGTCGACGAGCAGTACTTC.

The CDR3 loop is CASSVTASFSGNTIYF. DNA for the CDR3: TGTGCCAGCAGCGTAACGGCAAGTTTTTCTGGAAACACCATATATTTT. The chain recombines TRBV9 with TRBJ1-3, with D unclear. From germline, CDR1 is SGDLS and CDR2 YYNGEE. Between the trimmed V and J ends, which lost 1 base and 1 base, there was a span of 12 bases. CDR3 length: 16 amino acids.

The chain joins TRBV6-6 to TRBJ1-5; TRBD1 aligns across 8 bases. The CDR3 loop spans 14 amino acids. Germline V lookup: CDR1 MNHNY, CDR2 SVGAGI (reference sequence). V was pared by 10 bases and J by 1 base, with 6 bases of the junction left unmatched. CDR3 region: CAIHGTGSNQPQHF. The CDR3 coding sequence is TGTGCCATTCACGGGACAGGCAGCAATCAGCCCCAGCATTTT.

This clone was found a few times. The chain employs TRBV6-5 and TRBJ1-3; 7 positions match TRBD1. Germline CDR1 is MNHEY and CDR2 is SVGAGI. The CDR3 sequence is 14 residues long. Trimming at V came to 11 bases and at J to 0 bases, leaving 7 bases not matched to a gene. CDR3 in amino acids: CAVRDSRSGNTIYF. In DNA form, the CDR3 reads TGTGCCGTGAGGGACAGCCGCTCTGGAAACACCATATATTTT.

The V and J genes are TRBV19 and TRBJ2-2; the match to TRBD1 covers 10 bases. The J segment lost 9 bases and the V segment lost 2 bases, leaving 9 bases of the junction unmatched. CDR3 length equals 16 residues. The germline gives CDR1 LNHDA, CDR2 SQIVND (reference sequence). CDR3 sequence: CASSITGQGKVRELFF. Here the CDR3 DNA reads TGTGCCAGTAGTATAACGGGACAGGGGAAGGTGAGGGAGCTGTTTTTT.

This clone was counted a single time. V is TRBV7-9 and J is TRBJ2-7, with 12 bases identical to TRBD2. V gave up 4 bases and J gave up 5 bases; unmatched junction bases: 6. CDR1 SEHNR and CDR2 FQNEAQ come from the germline V gene (reference sequence). CDR3 length equals 15 residues. The CDR3 here is CASSSSGRALNEQYF. CDR3 sequence (DNA): TGTGCCAGCAGCTCTAGCGGGAGGGCCCTTAACGAGCAGTACTTC. Filled out from reference TRBV7-9 and TRBJ2-7, the complete variable domain reads DTGVSQNPRHKITKRGQNVTFRCDPISEHNRLYWYRQTLGQGPEFLTYFQNEAQLEKSRLLSDRFSAERPKGSFSTLEIQRTEQGDSAMYLCASSSSGRALNEQYFGPGTRLTVT.

J is TRBJ2-7 and V is TRBV5-6, with D unresolved. Germline V gene data show CDR1 as SGHDT and CDR2 as YYEEEE. This CDR3 region has 11 residues. V was cut by 3 bases and J by 4 bases, with 5 bases left in between. The CDR3 spells CASSWNYEQYF. The CDR3 region has the DNA TGTGCCAGCAGCTGGAATTACGAGCAGTACTTC.

The chain recombines TRBV5-1 with TRBJ1-1, with 8 bases identical to TRBD1. The V gene's germline CDR1 is SGHRS and CDR2 YFSETQ. The CDR3 sequence is 15 residues long. The junction had 6 bases not matched to a gene; V was cut back by 0 bases and J by 5 bases. The CDR3 region is CASSLAGQGQTEAFF. For the CDR3, the DNA is TGCGCCAGCAGCTTGGCCGGACAGGGCCAGACTGAAGCTTTCTTT.

The V gene is TRBV7-2, the J gene TRBJ2-2; 8 positions agree with TRBD2. Germline CDR1 reads SGHTA; CDR2 reads FQGNSA. Trimming cost V 7 bases and J 4 bases; bases outside gene matches: 11. This CDR3 spans 16 amino acids. CDR3 sequence reads: CASTPPRGGFTGELFF. Here the CDR3 DNA reads TGTGCCAGCACCCCACCCCGGGGGGGCTTCACCGGGGAGCTGTTTTTT.

This clone showed up just once. The chain joins TRBV2 to TRBJ1-4, with D uncertain. CDR3 size: 12 residues. CDR1 and CDR2 from the germline V gene are SNHLY and FYNNEI. Trimming removed 4 bases at V and 10 bases at J, with 10 bases between. The CDR3 sequence: CASSVGQPKLFF. The CDR3 region has the DNA TGTGCCAGCAGTGTAGGCCAGCCAAAACTGTTTTTT.

This chain links TRBV10-3 with TRBJ1-2; no reliable D call. CDR3 length equals 16 residues. Trimming pared 0 bases from V and 2 bases from J, leaving 13 bases between. The germline V gene has CDR1 ENHRY and CDR2 SYGVKD. CDR3 amino acids: CAISESLGFENYGYTF. As DNA, the CDR3 is TGTGCCATCAGTGAGTCGTTGGGGTTCGAGAACTATGGCTACACCTTC.

The chain joins TRBV19 to TRBJ1-4; D is unresolved. Trimming pared 0 bases from V and 8 bases from J, leaving 7 bases between. There are 13 residues in the CDR3. Germline CDR1 and CDR2: LNHDA and SQIVND (reference sequence). The CDR3 spells CASSIDGREKLFF. The CDR3 coding sequence is TGTGCCAGTAGTATAGACGGACGAGAAAAACTGTTTTTT.

The chain links TRBV11-2 to TRBJ2-5; no firm D call. The V end was cut by 2 bases, the J end by 10 bases, with 11 bases between. The CDR3 totals 12 residues. Germline V gene sequence: CDR1 SGHAT, CDR2 FQNNGV. This CDR3 is CASSLSSRDQYF. The CDR3 nucleotides read TGTGCCAGCAGCTTAAGCTCTAGGGACCAGTACTTC.

This clone showed up just once. The J gene is TRBJ2-2, the V gene TRBV9; TRBD2 is a possible D gene (7 bases). The CDR3 runs to 15 residues. Germline CDR1 is SGDLS and CDR2 is YYNGEE. Trimming stripped 4 bases from V and 4 bases from J, with 14 bases between. CDR3 loop: CASSQGGGTTGELFF. The CDR3 nucleotides read TGTGCCAGCAGCCAAGGGGGGGGCACCACCGGGGAGCTGTTTTTT.

This sequence joins TRBV4-2 and TRBJ1-6; 8 bases agree with TRBD1. Germline V gene data show CDR1 as LGHNA and CDR2 as YNFKEQ. Trimming removed 0 bases from V and 13 bases from J; junction bases left unmatched: 8. The CDR3 loop spans 15 amino acids. The CDR3 nucleotides are TGTGCCAGCAGCCAAGACGACAGGGGAGTGAGGCCCCTCCACTTT. Protein: CASSQDDRGVRPLHF.

The rearrangement uses TRBV6-1 and TRBJ2-3; 9 positions agree with TRBD1. Germline assignment: CDR1 MNHNS and CDR2 SASEGT. CDR3 length: 16 residues. With V trimmed by 1 base and J by 6 bases, 8 bases remained unmatched. The CDR3 DNA reads as TGTGCCAGCAGTGAAGGAACAGGGGGCACTTGGGATACGCAGTATTTT. Residues: CASSEGTGGTWDTQYF.

The chain employs TRBV7-9 and TRBJ2-1, with D perhaps TRBD1 or TRBD2 (5 bases each). CDR1 is SEHNR, CDR2 FQNEAQ, per germline (reference sequence). This CDR3 is built from 15 residues. Trimming cost V 5 bases and J 0 bases, with 11 bases left between them. CDR3 DNA sequence: TGTGCCAGCAGCGGGACCCTCAGCTCCTACAATGAGCAGTTCTTC. Amino acids: CASSGTLSSYNEQFF.

This sequence joins TRBV7-2 and TRBJ1-2, with a tentative D call TRBD1 (5 bases). The CDR3 covers 14 residues. V was cut by 5 bases and J by 0 bases, with 10 bases left in between. Per germline, CDR1 SGHTA and CDR2 FQGNSA. CDR3 region: CASSTPTANYGYTF. DNA for the CDR3: TGTGCCAGCAGCACCCCGACAGCTAACTATGGCTACACCTTC. The entire variable domain, with the rest obtained from reference TRBV7-2 and TRBJ1-2, is as follows: GAGVSQSPSNKVTEKGKDVELRCDPISGHTALYWYRQSLGQGLEFLIYFQGNSAPDKSGLPSDRFSAERTGGSVSTLTIQRTQQEDSAVYLCASSTPTANYGYTFGSGTRLTVV.

The V call is TRBV19, the J call TRBJ1-5; D is unclear. The CDR3 extends over 14 amino acids. The germline CDR1 and CDR2 sequences are LNHDA and SQIVND (reference sequence). Trimming removed 1 base at V and 0 bases at J, with 4 bases between. The CDR3 loop reads CASSIGFSNQPQHF. CDR3 coding DNA: TGTGCCAGTAGTATAGGTTTTAGCAATCAGCCCCAGCATTTT.

This rearrangement joins TRBV5-1 to TRBJ2-3; 7 positions agree with TRBD1. This CDR3 region has 16 residues. Germline CDR1 is SGHRS and CDR2 is YFSETQ. With 2 bases clipped from V and 2 bases from J, the junction kept 8 bases outside the gene matches. The CDR3 loop reads CASSLGTDFNTDTQYF. CDR3 in DNA: TGCGCCAGCAGCTTAGGGACAGATTTTAACACAGATACGCAGTATTTT.